Ten or more counts support the clone carrying this TCR beta chain. For the unsorted libraries, 2 million PBMCs stored at -80 C served as input. The entry originates in a study of neurological immune-mediated disorders. About the research overall: Within the group of about 35 multiple sclerosis patients, approximately 31 were relapsing-remitting, while 3 were secondary progressive.

The making of cDNA relied on 5'RACE with 10-nucleotide random UMIs. The output of every sequencing run exceeded 160 million TCR-beta sequences, derived from 15-18 subjects. TCRdb itself ran the 5' RACE reads through MiXCR, one entry per CDR3 protein. The sample includes just over 50,000 distinct CDR3 sequences, about 3.7% of them seen just once. Trimming cost V 4 bases and J 3 bases, with 4 bases left between them. The CDR3 runs to 12 residues. The receptor was isolated from a man between 35 and 55 years old with multiple sclerosis. The rearrangement uses TRBV12-3 or TRBV12-4 and TRBJ1-3; D is unclear. The source material was PBMCs. In nucleotides, the CDR3 is TGTGCCAGCAGTTCCGGTGGAAACACCATATATTTT. Translating gives CASSSGGNTIYF.